This T cell receptor beta chain emerged from a study of T cell responses to AZD1222 COVID-19 vaccine. Study-level findings and limits: There were vaccine-associated CD4 TCRs across spike, dominant at 160-218 and 743-854. The donors showed a predominance of white British ancestry and of females, with possible underestimation of clonal diversity. Seropositive AZD1222 recipients at baseline numbered only five or six. Nearly half of the spike-specific TCRs reportedly recognize variant regions that carry no mutations.

In germline, CDR1 is SGHRS, CDR2 YFSETQ. CDR3 size: 14 residues. The ends were cut back, 4 bases at V and 2 bases at J, with 10 bases in the middle. With regard to this clone: The antigen remains unidentified.

Sequencing was performed with immunoSEQ multiplex PCR; in TCRdb, only in-frame clones are kept and a portion is missing. Here the sample spans some 120,000 clones, roughly 92% being singletons. The sample in question was peripheral blood, obtained 28 days after the second AZD1222 dose. The receptor comes from an adult who received the AZD1222 COVID-19 vaccine. The chain is built from TRBV5-1 and TRBJ1-5; D not resolved. The CDR3 protein is CASSATGGNQPQHF. CDR3 coding DNA: TGCGCCAGCAGCGCGACGGGAGGCAATCAGCCCCAGCATTTT.